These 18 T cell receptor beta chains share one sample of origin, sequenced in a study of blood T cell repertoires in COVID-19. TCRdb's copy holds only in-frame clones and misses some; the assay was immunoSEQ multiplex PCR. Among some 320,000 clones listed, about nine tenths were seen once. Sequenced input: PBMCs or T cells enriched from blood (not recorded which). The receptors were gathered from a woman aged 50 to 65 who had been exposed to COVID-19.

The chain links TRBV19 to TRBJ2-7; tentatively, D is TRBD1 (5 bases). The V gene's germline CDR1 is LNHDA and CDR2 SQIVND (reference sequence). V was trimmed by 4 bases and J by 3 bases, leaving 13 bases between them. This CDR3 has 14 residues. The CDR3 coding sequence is TGTGCCAGTAGTAACCAGGGCCTACTCTACGAGCAGTACTTC. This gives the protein CASSNQGLLYEQYF.

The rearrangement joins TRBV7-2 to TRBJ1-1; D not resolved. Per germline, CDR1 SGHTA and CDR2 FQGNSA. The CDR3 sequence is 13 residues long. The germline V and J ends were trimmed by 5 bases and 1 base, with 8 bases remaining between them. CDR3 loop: CASSLAWNTEAFF. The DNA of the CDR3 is TGTGCCAGCAGCCTCGCGTGGAACACTGAAGCTTTCTTT.

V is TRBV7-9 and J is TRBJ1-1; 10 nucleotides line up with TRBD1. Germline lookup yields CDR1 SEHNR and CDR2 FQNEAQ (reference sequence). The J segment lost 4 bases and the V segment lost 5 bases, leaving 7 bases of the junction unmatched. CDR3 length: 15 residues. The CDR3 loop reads CASSIGTGARTEAFF. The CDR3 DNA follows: TGTGCCAGCAGCATCGGGACAGGGGCCCGCACTGAAGCTTTCTTT.

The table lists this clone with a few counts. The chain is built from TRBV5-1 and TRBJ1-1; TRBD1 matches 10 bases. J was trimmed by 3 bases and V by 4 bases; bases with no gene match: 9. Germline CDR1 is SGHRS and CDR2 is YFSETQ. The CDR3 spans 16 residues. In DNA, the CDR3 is TGCGCCAGCAGCATCGGGACAGGGGCGTTGGACACTGAAGCTTTCTTT. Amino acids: CASSIGTGALDTEAFF.

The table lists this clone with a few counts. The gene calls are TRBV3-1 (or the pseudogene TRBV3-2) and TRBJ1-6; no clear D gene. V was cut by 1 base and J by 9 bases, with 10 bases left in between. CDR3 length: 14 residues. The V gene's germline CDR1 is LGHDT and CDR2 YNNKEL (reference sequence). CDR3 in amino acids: CASSQGQVSSPLHF. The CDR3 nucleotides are TGTGCCAGCAGCCAAGGGCAGGTTAGTTCACCCCTCCACTTT.

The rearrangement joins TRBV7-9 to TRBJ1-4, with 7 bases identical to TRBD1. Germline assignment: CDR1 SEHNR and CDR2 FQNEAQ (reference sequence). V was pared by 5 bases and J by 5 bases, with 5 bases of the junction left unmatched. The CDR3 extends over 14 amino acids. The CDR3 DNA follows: TGTGCCAGCAGCGAGGGGGCGAGAAATGAAAAACTGTTTTTT. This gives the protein CASSEGARNEKLFF.

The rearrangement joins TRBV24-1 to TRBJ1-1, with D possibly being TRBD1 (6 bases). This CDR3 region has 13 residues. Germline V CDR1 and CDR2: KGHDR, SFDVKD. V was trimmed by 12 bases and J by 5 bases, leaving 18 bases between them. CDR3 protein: CASRGGRGTEAFF. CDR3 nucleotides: TGTGCCTCCCGGGGGGGGCGCGGAACTGAAGCTTTCTTT.

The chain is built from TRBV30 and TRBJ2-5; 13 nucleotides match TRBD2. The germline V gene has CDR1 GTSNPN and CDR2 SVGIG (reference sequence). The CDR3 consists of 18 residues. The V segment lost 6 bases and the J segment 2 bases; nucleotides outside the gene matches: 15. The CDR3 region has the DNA TGTGCCTGCGCCCCCCCGCGGGGACTAGCGGGGTTACAAGAGACCCAGTACTTC. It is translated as CACAPPRGLAGLQETQYF.

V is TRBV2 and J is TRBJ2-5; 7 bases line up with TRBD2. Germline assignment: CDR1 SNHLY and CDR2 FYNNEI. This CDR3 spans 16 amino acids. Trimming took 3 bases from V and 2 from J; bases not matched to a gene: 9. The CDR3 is CASSDGRWTPQETQYF. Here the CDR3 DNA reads TGTGCCAGCAGTGACGGGAGGTGGACCCCTCAAGAGACCCAGTACTTC.

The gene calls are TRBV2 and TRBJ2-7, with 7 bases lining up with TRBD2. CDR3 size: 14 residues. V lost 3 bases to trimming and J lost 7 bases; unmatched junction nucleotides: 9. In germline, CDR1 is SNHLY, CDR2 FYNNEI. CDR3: CASSDVGGRLEQYF. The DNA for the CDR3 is TGTGCCAGCAGTGATGTGGGGGGGAGGCTGGAGCAGTACTTC.

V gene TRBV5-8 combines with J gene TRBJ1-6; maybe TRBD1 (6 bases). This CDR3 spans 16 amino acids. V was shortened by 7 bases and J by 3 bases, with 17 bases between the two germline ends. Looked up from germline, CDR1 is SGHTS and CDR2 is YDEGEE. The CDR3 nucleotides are TGTGCCAGCGCCGCACCGACAGGAAGCTATAATTCACCCCTCCACTTT. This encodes CASAAPTGSYNSPLHF.

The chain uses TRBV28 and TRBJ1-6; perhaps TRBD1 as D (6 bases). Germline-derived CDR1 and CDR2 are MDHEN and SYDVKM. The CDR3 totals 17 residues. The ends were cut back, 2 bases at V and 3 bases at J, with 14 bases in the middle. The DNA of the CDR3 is TGTGCCAGCAGTTTACATCCAGGGGCGAACTATAATTCACCCCTCCACTTT. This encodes CASSLHPGANYNSPLHF.

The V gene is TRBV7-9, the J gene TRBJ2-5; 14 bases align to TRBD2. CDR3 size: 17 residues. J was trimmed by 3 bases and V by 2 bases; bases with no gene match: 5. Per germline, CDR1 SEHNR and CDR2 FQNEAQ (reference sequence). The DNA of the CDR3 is TGTGCCAGCAGCTTACGGATGGGACTAGCGGGGGAAGAGACCCAGTACTTC. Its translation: CASSLRMGLAGEETQYF.

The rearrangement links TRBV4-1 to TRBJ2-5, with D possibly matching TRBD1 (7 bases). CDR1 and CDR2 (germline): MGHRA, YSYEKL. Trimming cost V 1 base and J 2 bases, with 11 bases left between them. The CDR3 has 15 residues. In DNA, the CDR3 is TGCGCCAGCAGCCAAGCACCAGGGGGGCAAGAGACCCAGTACTTC. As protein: CASSQAPGGQETQYF.

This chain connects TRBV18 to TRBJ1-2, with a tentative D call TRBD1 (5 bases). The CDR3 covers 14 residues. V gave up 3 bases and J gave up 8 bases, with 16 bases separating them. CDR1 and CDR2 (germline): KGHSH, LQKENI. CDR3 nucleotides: TGTGCCAGCTCACCGGGGGGGAACCTTGTCGGCTACACCTTC. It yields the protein CASSPGGNLVGYTF. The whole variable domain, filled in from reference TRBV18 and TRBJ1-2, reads NAGVMQNPRHLVRRRGQEARLRCSPMKGHSHVYWYRQLPEEGLKFMVYLQKENIIDESGMPKERFSAEFPKEGPSILRIQQVVRGDSAAYFCASSPGGNLVGYTFGSGTRLTVV.

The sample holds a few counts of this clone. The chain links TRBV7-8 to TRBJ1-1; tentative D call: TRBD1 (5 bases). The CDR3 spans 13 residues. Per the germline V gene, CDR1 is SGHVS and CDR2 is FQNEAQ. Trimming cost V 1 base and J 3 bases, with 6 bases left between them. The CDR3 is CASSLEGDTEAFF. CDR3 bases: TGTGCCAGCAGCTTAGAAGGGGACACTGAAGCTTTCTTT.

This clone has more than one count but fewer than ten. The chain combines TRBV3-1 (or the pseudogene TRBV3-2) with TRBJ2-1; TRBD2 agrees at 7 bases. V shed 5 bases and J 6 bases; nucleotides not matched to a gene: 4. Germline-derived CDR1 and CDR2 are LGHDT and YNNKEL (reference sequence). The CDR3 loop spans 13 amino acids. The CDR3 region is CASSFTGGNEQFF. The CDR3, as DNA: TGTGCCAGCAGCTTTACGGGGGGCAATGAGCAGTTCTTC.

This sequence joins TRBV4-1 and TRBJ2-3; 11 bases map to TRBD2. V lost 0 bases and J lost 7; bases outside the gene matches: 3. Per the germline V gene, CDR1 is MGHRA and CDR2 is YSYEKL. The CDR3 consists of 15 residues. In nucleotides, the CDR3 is TGCGCCAGCAGCCAAGAGGGACTAGCGGACTATACGCAGTATTTT. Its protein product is CASSQEGLADYTQYF.